The rows below give T cell receptor beta chains drawn from one sample of a study of CD8 T cells in Susac syndrome. In TCRdb, the immunoSEQ multiplex PCR reads were re-called with MiXCR into one record per CDR3 protein. This sample has about 180,000 distinct CDR3 sequences; 90% to 95% occur once, and the top ten carry approximately 0.099%. The sequenced sample consisted of CD4+ T cells from PBMCs. The receptors were gathered from a human donor with Susac syndrome. CDR3s include the opening cysteine and the closing phenylalanine or tryptophan. D genes are given only for firm matches. The size entry is marked missing in some rows and otherwise reads once, few, many or a size class.

clone size,J gene,D gene,V gene,CDR3 DNA,CDR3 protein
once,TRBJ2-1,TRBD1,TRBV12-3/TRBV12-4,TGTGCCAGCAGTCCGACCGGGACAGGGGCAAGGAATGAGCAGTTCTTC,CASSPTGTGARNEQFF
-,TRBJ1-2,-,TRBV19,TGTGCCAGTAGTATAATGGGGGGCGCTTACTATGGCTACACCTTC,CASSIMGGAYYGYTF
-,TRBJ1-2,-,TRBV19,TGTGCCAGTAGTCGAGGCCCAGAATCAGATGGCTACACCTTC,CASSRGPESDGYTF
-,TRBJ2-3,TRBD2,TRBV5-1,TGCGCCAGCAGCACACGACTAGCGGGACATGCGGATACGCAGTATTTT,CASSTRLAGHADTQYF
-,TRBJ1-2,-,TRBV7-9,TGTGCCAGCAGCTTAGGTGTCAGCAACTATGGCTACACCTTC,CASSLGVSNYGYTF
-,TRBJ1-1,-,TRBV30,TGTGCCGGGGCCGCGGGGGGGTCCACTGAAGCTTTCTTT,CAGAAGGSTEAFF
-,TRBJ2-2,TRBD2,TRBV4-2,TGTGCCAGCAACCAACCGCGGGGCCGAAGGACTAGCGCCACCGGGGAGCTGTTTTTT,CASNQPRGRRTSATGELFF
-,TRBJ1-1,-,TRBV11-2,TGTGCCAGCACCAAAAGCCTTTGGGACACTGAAGCTTTCTTT,CASTKSLWDTEAFF
-,TRBJ2-3,TRBD1,TRBV20-1,TGCAGTGCTAGTGCGTCCAGGGGGCAGGATACGCAGTATTTT,CSASASRGQDTQYF
-,TRBJ2-5,-,TRBV7-9,TGTGCCAGCAGCGCGGGACAGCAGCTTGTCGTGGGGGAGACCCAGTACTTC,CASSAGQQLVVGETQYF
-,TRBJ2-3,-,TRBV9,TGTGCCAGCAGAGGGATAAGAAGCACAGATACGCAGTATTTT,CASRGIRSTDTQYF
once,TRBJ2-5,TRBD2,TRBV29-1,TGCAGCGTTGAAGGCCGACAAGGCAGGGAGGGAGAGACCCAGTACTTC,CSVEGRQGREGETQYF
once,TRBJ2-3,TRBD1,TRBV7-2,TGTGCCAGCAGCTTAGCGGGACAGCATGATACGCAGTATTTT,CASSLAGQHDTQYF
-,TRBJ1-2,TRBD1,TRBV29-1,TGCAGCGTAGGGCAGGGGGACTATGGCTACACCTTC,CSVGQGDYGYTF
-,TRBJ2-5,-,TRBV5-1,TGCGCCAGCAGCCCCCAGAAAGGGACCCAAGAGACCCAGTACTTC,CASSPQKGTQETQYF
-,TRBJ1-2,-,TRBV5-1,TGCGCCAGCAGCTTACAGGCGAACAACTATGGCTACACCTTC,CASSLQANNYGYTF
-,TRBJ1-1,TRBD1,TRBV20-1,TGCAGTGCTAGGGACAGGGGCGCGTCGTACACTGAAGCTTTCTTT,CSARDRGASYTEAFF
-,TRBJ1-2,-,TRBV6-2/TRBV6-3,TGTGCCAGCAGTCTTCAGGGAGGGGACGTAGATGGCTACACCTTC,CASSLQGGDVDGYTF
-,TRBJ1-3,-,TRBV20-1,TGCAGTGCTTTCTGGAGGGCAGGAAACACCATATATTTT,CSAFWRAGNTIYF
-,TRBJ1-2,-,TRBV20-1,TGCAGTGCTAGAGTTGAACAGCCTAACTATGGCTACACCTTC,CSARVEQPNYGYTF
-,TRBJ2-5,TRBD2,TRBV5-1,TGCGCCAGCAGCTTGGTATTAGCGGGAGCCCAAGAGACCCAGTACTTC,CASSLVLAGAQETQYF
-,TRBJ2-5,-,TRBV28,TGTGCCTCTACCCGGGAGCCCGTAGAGACCCAGTACTTC,CASTREPVETQYF
-,TRBJ1-3,TRBD1,TRBV25-1,TGTGCCAGCAGTCCGACAGGGAGGGGAAACACCATATATTTT,CASSPTGRGNTIYF
once,TRBJ1-4,-,TRBV15,TGTGCCACCAGCAGAGATATGAGGGAAAAACTGTTTTTT,CATSRDMREKLFF
-,TRBJ2-2,-,TRBV20-1,TGCAGTGCTATCAACGCGGAGGGCCGGACCGGGGAGCTGTTTTTT,CSAINAEGRTGELFF
-,TRBJ2-3,TRBD1,TRBV20-1,TGCAGTGCTAGAGTCGACGGACAGGGGACAGATACGCAGTATTTT,CSARVDGQGTDTQYF
-,TRBJ1-2,-,TRBV20-1,TGCAGTGCTGCCGGCTATGGCTACACCTTC,CSAAGYGYTF
once,TRBJ1-1,-,TRBV2,TGTGCCAGCAGTGATGCCGGGGGAACTTGGGCCCCTCAGAACACTGAAGCTTTCTTT,CASSDAGGTWAPQNTEAFF
-,TRBJ2-1,-,TRBV20-1,TGCAGTGCTAGAGATCTCCGGGACTCTTCAAATGAGCAGTTCTTC,CSARDLRDSSNEQFF
-,TRBJ1-1,-,TRBV30,TGTGCCGGGAGACAGCCCAACACTGAAGCTTTCTTT,CAGRQPNTEAFF
-,TRBJ1-1,-,TRBV20-1,TGCAGTGCTAGTTTGGGTCAGCCTGCCACTGAAGCTTTCTTT,CSASLGQPATEAFF
-,TRBJ2-3,TRBD2,TRBV6-2/TRBV6-3,TGTGCCAGCAGTTCATCATGGTCTAGCGGGAGTGCAGATACGCAGTATTTT,CASSSSWSSGSADTQYF
once,TRBJ2-7,TRBD2,TRBV20-1,TGCAGTGCTAGCGGGGGACTAGCGGGGGGTAGGGCGTACGAGCAGTACTTC,CSASGGLAGGRAYEQYF
-,TRBJ2-3,TRBD2,TRBV23-1,TGCGCCAGCAGCCAATTCCTGAGCGGGAGAACAGATACGCAGTATTTT,CASSQFLSGRTDTQYF
once,TRBJ2-7,TRBD2,TRBV19,TGTGCCAGTAGTGGACTAGCGCGGGCCGACGAGCAGTACTTC,CASSGLARADEQYF